The sample holds a few counts of the clone carrying this TCR beta chain. Its antigen is as yet unknown. The CDR3 has 16 amino acids. CDR1 and CDR2 (germline): KGHSH, LQKENI. The ends lost 4 bases at V and 4 bases at J; junction bases unmatched: 11. These data originate in a study of T-cell memory formation after mild COVID-19. Study-level information: The two donors had largely donor-specific TCR clusters.

Whole-study findings and limits: Nothing confirmed that second-wave clones peaking on day 37 were specific for SARS-CoV-2. The study found contracting CD4+ clones mainly in CM and EM and contracting CD8+ clones in EMRA.

5'RACE with constant-segment primers yielded barcoded, UMI-tagged TCR alpha and TCR beta cDNA libraries. TCRdb independently ran MiXCR on the 5' RACE reads; one entry per CDR3 protein. The data show roughly 120,000 distinct CDR3 sequences, about a sixth seen once. Input material: PBMCs or a T cell subset sorted from them (not recorded which). V is TRBV18 and J is TRBJ1-1; 8 bases match TRBD1. The origin of this receptor is an adult woman who had mild COVID-19 (a few samples of this study predate the infection). Cell type and time point are not known. CDR3 in amino acids: CASSRSPHRGSTEAFF. CDR3 bases: TGTGCCAGCTCACGATCTCCGCACAGGGGGAGCACTGAAGCTTTCTTT. The complete variable domain, with remaining parts taken from reference TRBV18 and TRBJ1-1, reads NAGVMQNPRHLVRRRGQEARLRCSPMKGHSHVYWYRQLPEEGLKFMVYLQKENIIDESGMPKERFSAEFPKEGPSILRIQQVVRGDSAAYFCASSRSPHRGSTEAFFGQGTRLTVV.